This record covers a single T cell receptor (beta chain). These data are taken from a study of blood T cell repertoires in COVID-19. V gave up 1 base and J gave up 4 bases, with 10 bases separating them. Germline V lookup: CDR1 SGHTA, CDR2 FQGTGA. The CDR3 covers 15 residues. Those who participated ranged in age from about 18 to 89 years and resided in about two dozen US areas. TCRdb's copy holds only in-frame clones and misses some; the assay was immunoSEQ multiplex PCR. This sample has 130,000 to 150,000 clones, with 85% to 90% found just once. The rearrangement uses TRBV7-3 and TRBJ2-2; a weak D match, TRBD1 (5 bases). The receptor was isolated from a woman in her twenties or thirties with acute COVID-19. Sequenced input: PBMCs or T cells enriched from blood (not recorded which). CDR3 amino acids: CASSLSVQGTGELFF. CDR3 bases: TGTGCCAGCAGCTTAAGCGTTCAGGGCACCGGGGAGCTGTTTTTT.